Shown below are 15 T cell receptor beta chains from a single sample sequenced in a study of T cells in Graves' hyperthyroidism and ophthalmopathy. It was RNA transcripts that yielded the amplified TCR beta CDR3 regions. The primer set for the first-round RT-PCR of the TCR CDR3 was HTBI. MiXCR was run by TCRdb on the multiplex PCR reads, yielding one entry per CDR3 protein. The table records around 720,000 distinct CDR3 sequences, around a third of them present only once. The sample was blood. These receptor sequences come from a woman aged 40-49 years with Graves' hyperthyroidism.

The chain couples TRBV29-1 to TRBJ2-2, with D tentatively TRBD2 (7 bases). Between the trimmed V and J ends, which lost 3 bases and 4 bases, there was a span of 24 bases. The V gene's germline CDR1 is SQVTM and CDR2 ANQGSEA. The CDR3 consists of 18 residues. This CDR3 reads CSVDGIGGGAWGTGELFF. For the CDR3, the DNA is TGCAGCGTTGATGGGATTGGAGGGGGGGCCTGGGGCACCGGGGAGCTGTTTTTT.

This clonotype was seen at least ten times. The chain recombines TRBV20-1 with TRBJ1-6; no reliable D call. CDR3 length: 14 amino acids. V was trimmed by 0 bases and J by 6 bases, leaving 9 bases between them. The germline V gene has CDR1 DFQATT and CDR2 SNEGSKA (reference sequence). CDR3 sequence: CSARDLSPNSPLHF. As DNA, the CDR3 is TGCAGTGCTAGAGACCTTTCACCTAATTCACCCCTCCACTTT.

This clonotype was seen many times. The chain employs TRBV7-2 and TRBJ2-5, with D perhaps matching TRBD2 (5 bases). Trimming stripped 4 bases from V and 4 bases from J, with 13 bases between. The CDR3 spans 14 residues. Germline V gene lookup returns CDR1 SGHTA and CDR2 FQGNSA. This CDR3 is CASSSSGISETQYF. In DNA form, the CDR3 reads TGTGCCAGCAGCTCTTCCGGGATATCAGAGACCCAGTACTTC.

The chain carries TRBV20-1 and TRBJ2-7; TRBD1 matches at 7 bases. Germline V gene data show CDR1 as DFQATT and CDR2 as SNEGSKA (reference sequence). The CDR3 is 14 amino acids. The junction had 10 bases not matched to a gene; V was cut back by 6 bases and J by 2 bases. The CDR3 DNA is TGCAGTGCCCTCACGGGGCAGGGGGCCTACGAGCAGTACTTC. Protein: CSALTGQGAYEQYF.

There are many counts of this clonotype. The CDR3 coding sequence is TGTGCCAGCTGCGTAACTGGGGCCAACGTCCTGACTTTC. It codes for CASCVTGANVLTF. The V gene is TRBV6-5, the J gene TRBJ2-6; D gene ambiguous. V dropped 8 bases and J dropped 2 bases, with 7 bases sitting between them. This CDR3 has 13 residues. Germline lookup yields CDR1 MNHEY and CDR2 SVGAGI.

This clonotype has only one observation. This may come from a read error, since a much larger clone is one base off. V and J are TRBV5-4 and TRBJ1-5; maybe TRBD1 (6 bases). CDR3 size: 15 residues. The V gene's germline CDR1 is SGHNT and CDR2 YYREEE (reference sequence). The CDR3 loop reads CASSLDRAGNRPQHF. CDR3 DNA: TGTGCCAGCAGCTTGGACAGGGCGGGCAATCGGCCCCAGCATTTT.

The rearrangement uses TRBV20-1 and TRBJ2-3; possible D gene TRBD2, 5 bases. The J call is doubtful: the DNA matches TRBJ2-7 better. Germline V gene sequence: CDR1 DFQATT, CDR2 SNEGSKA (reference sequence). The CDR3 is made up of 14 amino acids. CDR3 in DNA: TGCAGTGCTAGAGATCCAGCTAGCACAGATACGCAGTACTTC. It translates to CSARDPASTDTQYF.

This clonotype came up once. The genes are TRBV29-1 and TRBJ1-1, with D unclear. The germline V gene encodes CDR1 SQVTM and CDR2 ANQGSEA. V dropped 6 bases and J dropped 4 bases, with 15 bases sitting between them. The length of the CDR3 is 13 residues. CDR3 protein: CSVVAGLGTEAFF. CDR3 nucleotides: TGCAGCGTGGTCGCGGGTCTAGGCACTGAAGCTTTCTTT. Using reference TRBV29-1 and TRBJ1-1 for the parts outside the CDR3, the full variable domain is SAVISQKPSRDICQRGTSLTIQCQVDSQVTMMFWYRQQPGQSLTLIATANQGSEATYESGFVIDKFPISRPNLTFSTLTVSNMSPEDSSIYLCSVVAGLGTEAFFGQGTRLTVV.

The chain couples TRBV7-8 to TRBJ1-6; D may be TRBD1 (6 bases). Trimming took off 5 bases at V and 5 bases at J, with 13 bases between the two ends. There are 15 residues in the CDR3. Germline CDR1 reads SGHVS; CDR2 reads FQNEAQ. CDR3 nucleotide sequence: TGTGCCAGCAGCGGCCGACAGGATGATAATTCACCCCTCCACTTT. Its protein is CASSGRQDDNSPLHF.

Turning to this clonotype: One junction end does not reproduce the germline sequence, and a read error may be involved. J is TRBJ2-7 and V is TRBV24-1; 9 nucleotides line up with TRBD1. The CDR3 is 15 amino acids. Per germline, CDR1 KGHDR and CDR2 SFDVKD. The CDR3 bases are TGTGCCAGCAGTCTTGGACAGGGGAAAGGCTACGAGCAGTACTTC. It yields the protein CASSLGQGKGYEQYF.

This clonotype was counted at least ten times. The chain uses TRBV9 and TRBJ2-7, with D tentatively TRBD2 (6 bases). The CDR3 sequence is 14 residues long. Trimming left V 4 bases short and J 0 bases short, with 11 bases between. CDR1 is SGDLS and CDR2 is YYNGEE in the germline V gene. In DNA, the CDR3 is TGTGCCAGCAGCCTCGGACTATACTCCTACGAGCAGTACTTC. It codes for CASSLGLYSYEQYF.

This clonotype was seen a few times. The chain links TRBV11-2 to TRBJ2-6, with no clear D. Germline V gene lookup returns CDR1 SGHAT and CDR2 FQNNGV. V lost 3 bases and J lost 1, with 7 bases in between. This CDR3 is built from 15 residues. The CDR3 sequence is CASSLLGSGANVLTF. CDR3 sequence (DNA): TGTGCCAGCAGCTTGCTGGGATCTGGGGCCAACGTCCTGACTTTC.

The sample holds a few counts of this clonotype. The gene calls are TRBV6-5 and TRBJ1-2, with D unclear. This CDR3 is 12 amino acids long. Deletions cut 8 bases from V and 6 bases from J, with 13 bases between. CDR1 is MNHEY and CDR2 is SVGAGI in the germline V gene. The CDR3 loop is CASGRLRDGYTF. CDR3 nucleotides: TGTGCCAGCGGTCGACTGAGGGATGGCTACACCTTC.

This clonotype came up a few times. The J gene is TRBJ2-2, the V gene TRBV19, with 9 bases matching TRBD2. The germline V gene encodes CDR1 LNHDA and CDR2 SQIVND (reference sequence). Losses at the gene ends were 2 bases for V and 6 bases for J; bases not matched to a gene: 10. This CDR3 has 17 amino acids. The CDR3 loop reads CASSIRIALAGSGELFF. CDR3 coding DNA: TGTGCCAGTAGTATACGCATCGCGCTAGCGGGGTCCGGGGAGCTGTTTTTT.

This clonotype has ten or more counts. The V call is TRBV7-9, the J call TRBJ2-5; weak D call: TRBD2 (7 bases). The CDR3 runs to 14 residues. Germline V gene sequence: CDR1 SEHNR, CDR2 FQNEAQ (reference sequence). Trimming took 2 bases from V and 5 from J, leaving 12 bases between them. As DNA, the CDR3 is TGTGCCAGCAGCTTACGGGGGGCTGGGGAGACCCAGTACTTC. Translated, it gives CASSLRGAGETQYF.